Reported below is one TCR beta chain. Its target is not known. The data were produced by immunoSEQ multiplex PCR, yet TCRdb's version contains in-frame clones alone and is incomplete. Of 50,000 to 65,000 clones in the sample, about 93% were seen once. V was pared by 4 bases and J by 3 bases, with 18 bases between. CDR1 and CDR2 (germline): LGHNA, YNFKEQ. This CDR3 comprises 16 residues. This entry is derived from a study of early stage breast cancer tumors. The study, taken as a whole, reports: Compared with adjacent normal breast, tumors showed about 2.5-fold denser, more clonal T cells. Most shared enriched TCRB sequences were commonly generated ones.

Input material: blood. This clonotype was obtained from a person between 65 and 80 years old with breast cancer. The chain has TRBV4-2 and TRBJ1-1; D uncertain. This CDR3 reads CASSPRKYREDTEAFF. The CDR3 bases are TGTGCCAGCAGCCCTCGGAAATATAGGGAGGACACTGAAGCTTTCTTT.